Shown below are 13 T cell receptor beta chains from a single sample sequenced in a study of human T cells and chemical hapten exposure. TCRdb re-called the RACE reads through MiXCR, storing one row per CDR3 protein. The table records tens of thousands of distinct CDR3 sequences, 7% to 9% of them present only once. Time point noted: healthy volunteer bleed at 6 weeks. The authors extracted total RNA from unfractionated whole blood. Sequencing was performed on whole blood. All receptors derive from a male donor in good health. Some clones in this sample may be carry-over from other donors' samples.

The rearrangement links TRBV2 to TRBJ2-1; 13 bases agree with TRBD2. CDR3 length: 18 amino acids. Per the germline V gene, CDR1 is SNHLY and CDR2 is FYNNEI. Germline trimming cut 6 bases from V and 0 bases from J; bases unmatched to any gene: 8. The chain's CDR3 is CASSPGTSGDSSYNEQFF. In DNA, the CDR3 is TGTGCCAGCAGCCCTGGGACTAGCGGGGACAGCTCCTACAATGAGCAGTTCTTC.

At least ten counts were recorded for this clonotype. The V and J genes are TRBV7-8 and TRBJ2-4; 7 positions match TRBD2. Trimming took 8 bases from V and 6 from J; bases not matched to a gene: 16. Germline V gene lookup returns CDR1 SGHVS and CDR2 FQNEAQ. The CDR3 spans 16 residues. The CDR3 is CASSLRVQGGRNIQYF. DNA of the CDR3: TGTGCCAGCTCCCTCCGCGTCCAGGGAGGGAGAAACATTCAGTACTTC.

This chain connects TRBV29-1 to TRBJ2-6, with 7 bases fitting TRBD1. The CDR3 contains 19 residues. V lost 3 bases to trimming and J lost 0 bases; unmatched junction nucleotides: 14. Germline CDR1 is SQVTM and CDR2 is ANQGSEA. CDR3 nucleotide sequence: TGCAGCGTTGAGGGATACCGGGACAGCAAAGACTCTGGGGCCAACGTCCTGACTTTC. Translated, it gives CSVEGYRDSKDSGANVLTF.

The V gene is TRBV20-1, the J gene TRBJ1-5; 8 nucleotides line up with TRBD1. This CDR3 has 12 amino acids. Trimming removed 5 bases from V and 7 bases from J; junction bases left unmatched: 4. The germline V gene encodes CDR1 DFQATT and CDR2 SNEGSKA (reference sequence). CDR3 DNA sequence: TGCAGTGCTGGACAGGGAGAGCAGCCCCAGCATTTT. Residues: CSAGQGEQPQHF.

This clonotype was counted between two and nine times. Written as DNA, the CDR3 is TGCAGCGTTGTAGGGCAGGGCAGCGGCTACACCTTC. This gives the protein CSVVGQGSGYTF. The V and J genes are TRBV29-1 and TRBJ1-2, with D maybe TRBD1 (5 bases). Germline CDR1 and CDR2: SQVTM and ANQGSEA. CDR3 length: 12 residues. The V gene lost 4 bases and the J gene lost 8 bases, with 14 bases spanning the gap.

This clonotype came up a few times. The chain joins TRBV6-6 to TRBJ1-3; D is uncertain. This CDR3 has 13 amino acids. Trimming took off 7 bases at V and 4 bases at J, with 11 bases between the two ends. Per germline, CDR1 MNHNY and CDR2 SVGAGI (reference sequence). CDR3 nucleotides: TGTGCCAGCACGGTGGGGATCGGAAACACCATATATTTT. Translating it yields CASTVGIGNTIYF.

Ten or more counts support this clonotype. V is TRBV6-2 or TRBV6-3 and J is TRBJ1-5, with 9 bases fitting TRBD1. The CDR3 spans 15 residues. J lost 3 bases, V lost 5 bases, and 5 bases had no gene match. CDR1 and CDR2 (germline): MNHEY, SVGEGT. The CDR3 nucleotides read TGTGCCAGCAGTGCGCGGACAGGGGTCAATCAGCCCCAGCATTTT. It encodes CASSARTGVNQPQHF.

The V and J genes are TRBV6-6 and TRBJ2-2; perhaps TRBD2 as D (6 bases). The CDR3 consists of 17 residues. Germline loops: CDR1 MNHNY, CDR2 SVGAGI (reference sequence). V gave up 0 bases and J gave up 0 bases, with 11 bases separating them. The CDR3 spells CASSYSPGTSNTGELFF. CDR3 DNA sequence: TGTGCCAGCAGTTACTCCCCCGGGACTTCGAACACCGGGGAGCTGTTTTTT.

This clonotype was seen many times. The chain carries TRBV4-1 and TRBJ2-3, with a weak D call TRBD2 (5 bases). Trimming left V 0 bases short and J 6 bases short, with 10 bases between. CDR1 and CDR2 from the germline V gene are MGHRA and YSYEKL. The CDR3 is 14 residues long. The CDR3 here is CASSQDGPGDTQYF. The CDR3 DNA sequence: TGCGCCAGCAGCCAAGACGGGCCGGGGGATACGCAGTATTTT.

This clonotype was found many times. CDR3 nucleotide sequence: TGCGCCAGCAGCTTGGTGCCGGAGACCTACGAGCAGTACTTC. Translation: CASSLVPETYEQYF. This chain links TRBV5-1 with TRBJ2-7; the D is unclear. V shed 0 bases and J shed 2 bases, with 9 bases lying between them. The V gene's germline CDR1 is SGHRS and CDR2 YFSETQ. The CDR3 is 14 residues long.

This clonotype was counted between two and nine times. This chain connects TRBV5-8 to TRBJ2-2; 8 nucleotides match TRBD1. Germline V gives CDR1 SGHTS, CDR2 YDEGEE. V gave up 5 bases and J gave up 2 bases; unmatched junction bases: 5. The CDR3 runs 15 residues. The CDR3 DNA sequence: TGTGCCAGCAGAGGGGACAGGCGTAACACCGGGGAGCTGTTTTTT. Amino acid sequence: CASRGDRRNTGELFF.

The chain couples TRBV2 to TRBJ1-2; the match to TRBD1 covers 10 bases. The germline CDR1 and CDR2 sequences are SNHLY and FYNNEI. The CDR3 runs 14 residues. V lost 4 bases and J lost 2; bases outside the gene matches: 1. DNA of the CDR3: TGTGCCAGCAGTGGACAGGGGGCGAACTATGGCTACACCTTC. Protein sequence: CASSGQGANYGYTF. The entire variable domain, with the rest obtained from reference TRBV2 and TRBJ1-2, is as follows: EPEVTQTPSHQVTQMGQEVILRCVPISNHLYFYWYRQILGQKVEFLVSFYNNEISEKSEIFDDQFSVERPDGSNFTLKIRSTKLEDSAMYFCASSGQGANYGYTFGSGTRLTVV.

This chain uses TRBV2 with TRBJ2-7, with D perhaps matching TRBD1 (6 bases). Per germline, CDR1 SNHLY and CDR2 FYNNEI. V was pared by 8 bases and J by 7 bases, with 15 bases between. The CDR3 extends over 12 amino acids. CDR3 DNA: TGTGCCAGCGAATCTGCAGGGGATGAGCAGTACTTC. Translating gives CASESAGDEQYF.